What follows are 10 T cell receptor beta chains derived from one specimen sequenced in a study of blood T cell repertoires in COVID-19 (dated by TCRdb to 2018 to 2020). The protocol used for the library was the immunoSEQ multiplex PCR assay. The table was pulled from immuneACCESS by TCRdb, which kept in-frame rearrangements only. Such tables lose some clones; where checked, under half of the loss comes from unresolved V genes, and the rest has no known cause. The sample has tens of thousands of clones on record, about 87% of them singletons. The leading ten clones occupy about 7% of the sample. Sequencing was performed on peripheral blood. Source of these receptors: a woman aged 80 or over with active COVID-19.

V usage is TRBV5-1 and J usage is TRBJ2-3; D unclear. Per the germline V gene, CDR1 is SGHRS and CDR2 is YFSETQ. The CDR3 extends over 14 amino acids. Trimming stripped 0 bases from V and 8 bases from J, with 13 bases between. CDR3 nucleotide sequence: TGCGCCAGCAGCTTGGAGCAGGTGGTTGGTACGCAGTATTTT. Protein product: CASSLEQVVGTQYF.

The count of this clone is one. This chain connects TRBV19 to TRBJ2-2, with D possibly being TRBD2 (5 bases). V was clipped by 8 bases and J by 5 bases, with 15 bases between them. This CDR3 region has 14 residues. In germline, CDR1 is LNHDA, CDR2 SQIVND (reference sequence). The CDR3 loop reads CASEERGRTGELFF. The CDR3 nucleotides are TGTGCCAGTGAGGAACGGGGAAGAACCGGGGAGCTGTTTTTT.

CDR3 region: CASSLARRGHQETQYF. CDR3 coding DNA: TGTGCCAGCAGCTTAGCCAGGAGGGGCCATCAAGAGACCCAGTACTTC. The chain carries TRBV11-1 and TRBJ2-5; tentative D call: TRBD2 (6 bases). The CDR3 is 16 residues long. V dropped 0 bases and J dropped 2 bases, with 13 bases sitting between them. CDR1 is SGHAT and CDR2 is FQDESV in the germline V gene (reference sequence).

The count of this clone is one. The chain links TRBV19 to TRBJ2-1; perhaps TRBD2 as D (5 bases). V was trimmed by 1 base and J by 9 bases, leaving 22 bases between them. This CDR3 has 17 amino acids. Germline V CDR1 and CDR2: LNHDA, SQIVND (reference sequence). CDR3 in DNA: TGTGCCAGTAGTATAGCAGTTGGCGGGCGTTTTGACCGTGAGCAGTTCTTC. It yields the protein CASSIAVGGRFDREQFF.

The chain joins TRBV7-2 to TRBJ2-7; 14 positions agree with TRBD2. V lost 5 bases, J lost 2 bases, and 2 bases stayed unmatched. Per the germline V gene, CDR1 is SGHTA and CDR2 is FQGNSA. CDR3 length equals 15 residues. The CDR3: CASSLGLAGAYEQYF. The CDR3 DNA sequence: TGTGCCAGCAGCCTGGGACTAGCGGGAGCCTACGAGCAGTACTTC.

In nucleotides, the CDR3 is TGTGCCAGCGCAACCCAGGGGTCGTACAATGAGCAGTTCTTC. Its protein is CASATQGSYNEQFF. This sequence joins TRBV6-5 and TRBJ2-1; D possibly corresponds to TRBD1 (6 bases). Germline loops: CDR1 MNHEY, CDR2 SVGAGI. The ends were cut back, 8 bases at V and 4 bases at J, with 15 bases in the middle. This CDR3 spans 14 amino acids.

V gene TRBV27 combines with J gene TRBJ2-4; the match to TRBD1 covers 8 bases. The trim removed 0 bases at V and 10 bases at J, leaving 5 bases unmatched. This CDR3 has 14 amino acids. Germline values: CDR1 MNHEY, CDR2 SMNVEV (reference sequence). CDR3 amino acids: CASSLSLGQGIQYF. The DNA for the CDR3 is TGTGCCAGCAGTTTATCGTTAGGACAGGGTATTCAGTACTTC.

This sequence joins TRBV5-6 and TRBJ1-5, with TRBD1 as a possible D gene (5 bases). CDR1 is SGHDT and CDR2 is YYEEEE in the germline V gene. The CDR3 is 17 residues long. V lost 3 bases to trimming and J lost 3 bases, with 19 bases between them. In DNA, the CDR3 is TGTGCCAGCAGCTCTTGGGCCCCAGGGTTGGACAATCAGCCCCAGCATTTT. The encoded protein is CASSSWAPGLDNQPQHF. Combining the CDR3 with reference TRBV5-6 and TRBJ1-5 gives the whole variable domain DAGVTQSPTHLIKTRGQQVTLRCSPKSGHDTVSWYQQALGQGPQFIFQYYEEEERQRGNFPDRFSGHQFPNYSSELNVNALLLGDSALYLCASSSWAPGLDNQPQHFGDGTRLSIL.

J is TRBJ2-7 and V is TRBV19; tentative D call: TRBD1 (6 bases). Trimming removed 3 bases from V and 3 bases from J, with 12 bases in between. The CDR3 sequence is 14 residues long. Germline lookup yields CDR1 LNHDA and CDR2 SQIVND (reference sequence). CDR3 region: CASSMPGALYEQYF. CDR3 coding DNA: TGTGCCAGTAGTATGCCAGGGGCGCTCTACGAGCAGTACTTC.

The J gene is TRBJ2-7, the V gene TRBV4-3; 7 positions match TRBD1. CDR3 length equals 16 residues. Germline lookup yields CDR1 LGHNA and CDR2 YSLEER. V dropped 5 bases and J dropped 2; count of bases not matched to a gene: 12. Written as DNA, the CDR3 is TGCGCCAGCAGCAGAAGAACGGGACAGAACGCCTACGAGCAGTACTTC. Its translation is CASSRRTGQNAYEQYF.